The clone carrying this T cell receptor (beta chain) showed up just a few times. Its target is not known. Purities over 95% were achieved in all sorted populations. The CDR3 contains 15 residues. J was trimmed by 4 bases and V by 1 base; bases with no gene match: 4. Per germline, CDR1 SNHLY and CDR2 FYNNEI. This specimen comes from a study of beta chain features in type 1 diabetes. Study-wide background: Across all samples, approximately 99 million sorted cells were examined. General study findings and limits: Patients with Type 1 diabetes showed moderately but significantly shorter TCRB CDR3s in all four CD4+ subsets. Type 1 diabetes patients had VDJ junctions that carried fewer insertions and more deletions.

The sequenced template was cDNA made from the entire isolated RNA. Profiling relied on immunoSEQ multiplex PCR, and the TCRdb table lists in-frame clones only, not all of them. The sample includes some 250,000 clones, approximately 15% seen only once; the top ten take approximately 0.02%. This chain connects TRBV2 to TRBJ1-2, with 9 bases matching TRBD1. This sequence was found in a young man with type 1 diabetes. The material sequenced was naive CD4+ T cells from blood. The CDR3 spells CASSEEGQGAYGYTF. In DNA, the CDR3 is TGTGCCAGCAGTGAAGAGGGACAGGGCGCCTATGGCTACACCTTC.